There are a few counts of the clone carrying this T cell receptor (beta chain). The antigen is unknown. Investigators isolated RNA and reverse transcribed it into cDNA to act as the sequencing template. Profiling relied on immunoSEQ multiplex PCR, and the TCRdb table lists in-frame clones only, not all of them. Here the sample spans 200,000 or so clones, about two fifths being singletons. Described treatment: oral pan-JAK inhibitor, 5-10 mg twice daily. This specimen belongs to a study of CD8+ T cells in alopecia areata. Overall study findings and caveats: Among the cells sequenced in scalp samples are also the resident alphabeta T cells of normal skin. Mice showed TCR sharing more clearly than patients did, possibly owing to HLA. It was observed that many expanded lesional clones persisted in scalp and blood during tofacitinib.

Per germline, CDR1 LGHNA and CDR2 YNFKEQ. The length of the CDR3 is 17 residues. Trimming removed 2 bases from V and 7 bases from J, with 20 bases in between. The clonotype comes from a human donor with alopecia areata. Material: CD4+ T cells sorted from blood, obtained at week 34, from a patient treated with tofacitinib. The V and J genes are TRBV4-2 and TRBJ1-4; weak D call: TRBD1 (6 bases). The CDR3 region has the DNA TGTGCCAGCAGCCAACCGAAGACAGGCCCCTGGGTTGAAAAACTGTTTTTT. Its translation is CASSQPKTGPWVEKLFF.